The 10 T cell receptor beta chains presented below share a single source sample, sequenced in a study of shared clonotypes between healthy human individuals. Here immunoSEQ multiplex PCR was the method, and the copy in TCRdb shows in-frame clones only, minus some. The sample carries 450,000 to 600,000 clones, roughly 85% recorded once. The specimen sequenced was PBMCs. The source of these receptors is a woman aged 40 to 49 in good health. Some clones in this sample may be carry-over from other donors' samples.

The rearrangement uses TRBV6-5 and TRBJ2-7; unclear D gene. Germline values: CDR1 MNHEY, CDR2 SVGAGI. V was trimmed by 3 bases and J by 0 bases, leaving 12 bases between them. The CDR3 is made up of 15 amino acids. The CDR3 here is CASSYGVLSSYEQYF. The CDR3 DNA sequence: TGTGCCAGCAGTTATGGGGTCTTAAGCTCCTACGAGCAGTACTTC.

The rearrangement links TRBV11-2 to TRBJ1-1; no clear D. The CDR3 length is 15 residues. With 0 bases removed from V and 0 bases from J, the gap between germline ends came to 8 bases. The germline CDR1 and CDR2 sequences are SGHAT and FQNNGV. CDR3 coding DNA: TGTGCCAGCAGCTTAGAAGGCCCCTTGAACACTGAAGCTTTCTTT. Translated: CASSLEGPLNTEAFF.

This sequence joins TRBV6-1 and TRBJ1-4; the match to TRBD1 covers 7 bases. Germline-derived CDR1 and CDR2 are MNHNS and SASEGT. V lost 6 bases, J lost 3 bases, and 7 bases stayed unmatched. CDR3 length: 15 amino acids. The CDR3 DNA follows: TGTGCCAGCAGGGACAGGTTATGGGCTAATGAAAAACTGTTTTTT. It is translated as CASRDRLWANEKLFF.

This chain joins TRBV7-9 and TRBJ1-1; 10 nucleotides agree with TRBD1. V lost 5 bases and J lost 0; bases outside the gene matches: 9. CDR3 length: 17 amino acids. CDR1 is SEHNR and CDR2 is FQNEAQ in the germline V gene (reference sequence). CDR3 protein: CASSKIRDRGLNTEAFF. The CDR3 region has the DNA TGTGCCAGCAGCAAGATACGGGACAGGGGTTTGAACACTGAAGCTTTCTTT. The variable domain in full, completed from reference TRBV7-9 and TRBJ1-1, reads DTGVSQNPRHKITKRGQNVTFRCDPISEHNRLYWYRQTLGQGPEFLTYFQNEAQLEKSRLLSDRFSAERPKGSFSTLEIQRTEQGDSAMYLCASSKIRDRGLNTEAFFGQGTRLTVV.

The V gene is TRBV25-1, the J gene TRBJ2-5; possible D gene TRBD1, 7 bases. The CDR3 has 16 residues. The germline V gene encodes CDR1 MGHDK and CDR2 SYGVNS. With 0 bases removed from V and 5 bases from J, the gap between germline ends came to 16 bases. CDR3 DNA: TGTGCCAGCAGTGAATACGGCCAGGGGGGTCGGGAGACCCAGTACTTC. Translated, it gives CASSEYGQGGRETQYF.

V gene TRBV28 combines with J gene TRBJ2-7, with 7 bases lining up with TRBD2. Germline V gives CDR1 MDHEN, CDR2 SYDVKM. CDR3 length equals 13 residues. Germline trimming cut 11 bases from V and 3 bases from J; bases unmatched to any gene: 10. The CDR3 DNA is TGTGCCGTTGAGGCGGGAGCGGGCTACGAGCAGTACTTC. Translation: CAVEAGAGYEQYF.

This clone was seen just once. V gene TRBV27 combines with J gene TRBJ2-7; maybe TRBD2 (6 bases). The CDR3 is 14 amino acids. Trimming removed 4 bases from V and 2 bases from J, with 12 bases in between. Germline V lookup: CDR1 MNHEY, CDR2 SMNVEV (reference sequence). As DNA, the CDR3 is TGTGCCAGCAGTTCCGAACTAGCCCCCTACGAGCAGTACTTC. Translating gives CASSSELAPYEQYF.

This clone was counted a few times. Other DNA sequences in this specimen translate into the identical CDR3. The genes are TRBV30 and TRBJ1-5; D is uncertain. The germline V gene encodes CDR1 GTSNPN and CDR2 SVGIG (reference sequence). Between the trimmed V and J ends, which lost 1 base and 3 bases, there was a span of 7 bases. The CDR3 loop spans 13 amino acids. The CDR3 nucleotides read TGTGCCTGGAGTGGCGGAGACAATCAGCCCCAGCATTTT. Residues: CAWSGGDNQPQHF.

This clone was detected only a few times. The chain employs TRBV14 and TRBJ2-5; D is ambiguous. V was clipped by 4 bases and J by 5 bases, with 8 bases between them. The CDR3 spans 12 residues. Germline-derived CDR1 and CDR2 are SGHDN and FVKESK. The CDR3 region has the DNA TGTGCCAGCAGCCCCTCAGACGAGACCCAGTACTTC. It encodes CASSPSDETQYF.

The V gene is TRBV18, the J gene TRBJ1-3; tentative D call: TRBD1 (6 bases). Germline lookup yields CDR1 KGHSH and CDR2 LQKENI. The CDR3 totals 16 residues. The germline V and J ends were trimmed by 1 base and 2 bases, with 12 bases remaining between them. The DNA of the CDR3 is TGTGCCAGCTCACCACTACAGGGAACAACTGGAAACACCATATATTTT. It codes for CASSPLQGTTGNTIYF.